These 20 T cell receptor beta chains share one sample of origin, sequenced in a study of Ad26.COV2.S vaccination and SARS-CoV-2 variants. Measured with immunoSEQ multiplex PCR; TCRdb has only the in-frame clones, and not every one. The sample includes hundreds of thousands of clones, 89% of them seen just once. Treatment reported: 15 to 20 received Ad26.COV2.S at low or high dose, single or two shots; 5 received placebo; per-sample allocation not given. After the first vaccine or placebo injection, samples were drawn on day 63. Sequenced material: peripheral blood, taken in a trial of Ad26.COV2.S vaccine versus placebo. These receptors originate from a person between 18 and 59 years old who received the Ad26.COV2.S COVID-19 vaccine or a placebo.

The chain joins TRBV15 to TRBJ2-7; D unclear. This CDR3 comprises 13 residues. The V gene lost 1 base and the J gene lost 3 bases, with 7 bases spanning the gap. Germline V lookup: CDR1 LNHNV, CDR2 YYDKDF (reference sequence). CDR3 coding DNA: TGTGCCACCAGCAGAGGGGTGTTCTACGAGCAGTACTTC. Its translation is CATSRGVFYEQYF. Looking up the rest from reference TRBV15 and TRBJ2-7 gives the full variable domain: DAMVIQNPRYQVTQFGKPVTLSCSQTLNHNVMYWYQQKSSQAPKLLFHYYDKDFNNEADTPDNFQSRRPNTSFCFLDIRSPGLGDTAMYLCATSRGVFYEQYFGPGTRLTVT.

CDR3 nucleotides: TGTGCCAGCCGAGGGTGGCAGGGGGCCTACGAGCAGTACTTC. It specifies CASRGWQGAYEQYF. V gene TRBV6-5 combines with J gene TRBJ2-7, with 7 bases identical to TRBD1. J lost 2 bases, V lost 8 bases, and 9 bases had no gene match. Germline V gene lookup returns CDR1 MNHEY and CDR2 SVGAGI. The CDR3 extends over 14 amino acids.

CDR3: CASNYNSPLHF. The CDR3 region has the DNA TGTGCCAGTAACTATAATTCACCCCTCCACTTT. The chain links TRBV19 to TRBJ1-6; D is ambiguous. The V and J ends lost 7 bases and 3 bases respectively, with 1 base between them. The V gene's germline CDR1 is LNHDA and CDR2 SQIVND (reference sequence). The CDR3 is 11 amino acids. The whole variable domain, filled in from reference TRBV19 and TRBJ1-6, reads DGGITQSPKYLFRKEGQNVTLSCEQNLNHDAMYWYRQDPGQGLRLIYYSQIVNDFQKGDIAEGYSVSREKKESFPLTVTSAQKNPTAFYLCASNYNSPLHFGNGTRLTVT.

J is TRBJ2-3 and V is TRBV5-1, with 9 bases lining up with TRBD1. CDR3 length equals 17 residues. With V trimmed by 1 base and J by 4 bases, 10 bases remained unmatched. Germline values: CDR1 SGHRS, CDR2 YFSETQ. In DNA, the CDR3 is TGCGCCAGCAGCTTGAACACCGGGACAGGGTCAGCAGATACGCAGTATTTT. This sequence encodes CASSLNTGTGSADTQYF.

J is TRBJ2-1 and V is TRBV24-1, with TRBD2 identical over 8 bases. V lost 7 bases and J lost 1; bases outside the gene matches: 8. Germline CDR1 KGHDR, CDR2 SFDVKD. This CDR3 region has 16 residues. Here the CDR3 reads CATSPGLGRSYNEQFF. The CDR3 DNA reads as TGTGCCACCAGCCCGGGACTAGGAAGATCCTACAATGAGCAGTTCTTC.

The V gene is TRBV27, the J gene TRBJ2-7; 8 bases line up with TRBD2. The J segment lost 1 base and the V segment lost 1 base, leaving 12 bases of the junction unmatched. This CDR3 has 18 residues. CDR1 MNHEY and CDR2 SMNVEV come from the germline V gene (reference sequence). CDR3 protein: CASSLLGGSGGVSYEQYF. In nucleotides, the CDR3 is TGTGCCAGCAGTTTATTAGGTGGGTCGGGAGGGGTATCCTACGAGCAGTACTTC.

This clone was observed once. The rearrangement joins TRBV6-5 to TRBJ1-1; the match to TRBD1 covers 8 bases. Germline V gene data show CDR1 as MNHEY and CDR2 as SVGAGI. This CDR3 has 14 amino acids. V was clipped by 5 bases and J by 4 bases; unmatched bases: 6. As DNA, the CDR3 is TGTGCCAGCAGTCCCCAGGGGGCTAGCACTGAAGCTTTCTTT. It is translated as CASSPQGASTEAFF.

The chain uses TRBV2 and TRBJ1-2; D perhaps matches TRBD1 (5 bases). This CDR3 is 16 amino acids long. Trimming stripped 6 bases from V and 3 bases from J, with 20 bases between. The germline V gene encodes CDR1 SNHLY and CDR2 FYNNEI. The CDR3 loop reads CASSSGRDGNYYGYTF. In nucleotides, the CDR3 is TGTGCCAGCAGCTCGGGGAGGGACGGAAACTACTATGGCTACACCTTC. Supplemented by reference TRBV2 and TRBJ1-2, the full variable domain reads EPEVTQTPSHQVTQMGQEVILRCVPISNHLYFYWYRQILGQKVEFLVSFYNNEISEKSEIFDDQFSVERPDGSNFTLKIRSTKLEDSAMYFCASSSGRDGNYYGYTFGSGTRLTVV.

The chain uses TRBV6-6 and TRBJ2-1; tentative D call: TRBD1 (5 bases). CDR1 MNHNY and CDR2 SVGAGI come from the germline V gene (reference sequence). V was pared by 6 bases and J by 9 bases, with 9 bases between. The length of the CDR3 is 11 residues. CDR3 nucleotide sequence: TGTGCCAGCAGCAGGGTGGGTGAGCAGTTCTTC. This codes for CASSRVGEQFF.

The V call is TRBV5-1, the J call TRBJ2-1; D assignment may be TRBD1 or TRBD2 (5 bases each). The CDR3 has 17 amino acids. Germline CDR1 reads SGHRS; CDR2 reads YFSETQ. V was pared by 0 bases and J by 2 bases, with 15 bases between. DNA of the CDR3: TGCGCCAGCAGCTTGGGATCCGGGACCCAGACCTACAATGAGCAGTTCTTC. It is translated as CASSLGSGTQTYNEQFF.

The CDR3 DNA sequence: TGTGCCAGCAGCGCCCGGGACGGACAAGAGACCCAGTACTTC. This translates into CASSARDGQETQYF. This chain joins TRBV5-4 and TRBJ2-5; D tentatively fits TRBD1 or TRBD2 (5 bases each). Germline CDR1 reads SGHNT; CDR2 reads YYREEE (reference sequence). The CDR3 covers 14 residues. V gave up 4 bases and J gave up 2 bases, with 12 bases separating them.

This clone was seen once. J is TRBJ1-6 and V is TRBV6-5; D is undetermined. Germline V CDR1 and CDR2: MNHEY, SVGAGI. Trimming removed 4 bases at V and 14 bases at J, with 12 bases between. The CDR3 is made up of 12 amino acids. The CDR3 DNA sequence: TGTGCCAGCAGTTCTTTCGCGGAGGCCCTCCACTTT. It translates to CASSSFAEALHF.

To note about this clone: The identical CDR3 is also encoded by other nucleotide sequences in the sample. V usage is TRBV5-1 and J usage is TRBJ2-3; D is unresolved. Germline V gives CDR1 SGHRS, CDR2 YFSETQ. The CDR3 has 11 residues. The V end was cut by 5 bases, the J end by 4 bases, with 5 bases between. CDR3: CASSSADTQYF. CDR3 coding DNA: TGCGCCAGCAGTTCGGCAGATACGCAGTATTTT.

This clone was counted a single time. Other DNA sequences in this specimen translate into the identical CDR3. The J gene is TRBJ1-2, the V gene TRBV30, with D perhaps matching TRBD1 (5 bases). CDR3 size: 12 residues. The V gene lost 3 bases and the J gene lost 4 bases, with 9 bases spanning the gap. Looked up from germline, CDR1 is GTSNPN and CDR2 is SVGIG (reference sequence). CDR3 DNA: TGTGCCTGGAGCAGGGATGGCTATGGCTACACCTTC. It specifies CAWSRDGYGYTF.

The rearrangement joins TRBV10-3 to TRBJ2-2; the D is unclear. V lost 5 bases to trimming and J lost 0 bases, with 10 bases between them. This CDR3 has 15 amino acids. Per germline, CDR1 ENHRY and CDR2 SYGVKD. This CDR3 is CAISPQAANTGELFF. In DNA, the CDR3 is TGTGCCATCAGTCCCCAGGCCGCGAACACCGGGGAGCTGTTTTTT.

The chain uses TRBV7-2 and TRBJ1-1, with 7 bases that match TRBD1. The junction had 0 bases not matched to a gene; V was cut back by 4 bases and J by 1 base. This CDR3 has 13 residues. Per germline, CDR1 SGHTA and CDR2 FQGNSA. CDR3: CASSWDRNTEAFF. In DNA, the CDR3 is TGTGCCAGCAGCTGGGACAGGAACACTGAAGCTTTCTTT.

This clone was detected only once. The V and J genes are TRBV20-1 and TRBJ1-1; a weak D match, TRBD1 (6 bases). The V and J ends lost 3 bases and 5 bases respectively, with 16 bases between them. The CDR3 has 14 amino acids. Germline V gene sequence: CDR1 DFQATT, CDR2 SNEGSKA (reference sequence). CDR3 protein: CSASGAGAATEAFF. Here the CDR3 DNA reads TGCAGTGCTAGTGGGGCAGGGGCGGCAACTGAAGCTTTCTTT.

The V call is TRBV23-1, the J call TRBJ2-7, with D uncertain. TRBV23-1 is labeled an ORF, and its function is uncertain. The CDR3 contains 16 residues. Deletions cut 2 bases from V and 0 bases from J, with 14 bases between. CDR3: CASSQASRRVSYEQYF. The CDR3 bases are TGCGCCAGCAGTCAAGCTAGTCGACGGGTCTCCTACGAGCAGTACTTC.

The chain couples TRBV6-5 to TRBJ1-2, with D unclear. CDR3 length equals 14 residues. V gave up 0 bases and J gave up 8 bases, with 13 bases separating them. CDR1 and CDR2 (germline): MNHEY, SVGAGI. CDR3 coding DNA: TGTGCCAGCAGTTACTCCGAGAGAGGAGACGGCTACACCTTC. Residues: CASSYSERGDGYTF.

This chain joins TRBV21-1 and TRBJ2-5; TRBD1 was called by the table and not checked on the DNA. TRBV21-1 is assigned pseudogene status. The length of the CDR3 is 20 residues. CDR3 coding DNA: TGTGCCAGCAGAAGTCTTCCCTCCTACCGGGACAGGGGGCGAAAAGAGACCCAGTACTTC. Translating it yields CASRSLPSYRDRGRKETQYF.